The 14 T cell receptor beta chains below all came from one sample that was sequenced in a study of T cell responses to AZD1222 COVID-19 vaccine (dated by TCRdb to 2020 to 2022). Taken with the paper, the label for time point translates to: baseline before first vaccination. Receptor libraries were prepared by the immunoSEQ multiplex PCR assay. In TCRdb, the immuneACCESS table is reduced to in-frame sequences with V and J assigned. These tables do not hold every clone; where another copy was compared, an unresolved V gene accounts for under half, and the others remain unexplained. A total of 100,000 or so clones appear in this sample, approximately 90% of them only once. Clones ranked in the top ten supply under 3.5% of the sample. This specimen consisted of peripheral blood, obtained on day 0 of AZD1222 vaccination. The origin of the receptors is an adult in good health.

This chain joins TRBV12-5 and TRBJ1-5, with D possibly TRBD1 on 6 matching bases. The V gene lost 7 bases and the J gene lost 0 bases, with 19 bases spanning the gap. Germline loops: CDR1 LGHNT, CDR2 FRNRAP. CDR3 length: 17 residues. In DNA form, the CDR3 reads TGTGCTAGTGCCTTGAGGGGGGCAGGCTATAGCAATCAGCCCCAGCATTTT. Translating gives CASALRGAGYSNQPQHF.

The chain couples TRBV9 to TRBJ1-1; D perhaps matches TRBD1 (6 bases). Germline V gene sequence: CDR1 SGDLS, CDR2 YYNGEE. V was cut by 6 bases and J by 1 base, with 13 bases left in between. CDR3 length equals 14 residues. This CDR3 reads CASTPGTKNTEAFF. CDR3 coding DNA: TGTGCCAGCACCCCCGGGACAAAGAACACTGAAGCTTTCTTT.

Regarding this clone: The identical CDR3 is also encoded by other nucleotide sequences in the sample. The chain carries TRBV12-3 or TRBV12-4 and TRBJ2-7, with unresolved D. The CDR3 loop spans 13 amino acids. V lost 1 base and J lost 1, with 5 bases in between. Here the CDR3 DNA reads TGTGCCAGCAGTTTAGGTTTGTCCTACGAGCAGTACTTC. It codes for CASSLGLSYEQYF.

The rearrangement joins TRBV25-1 to TRBJ1-4; TRBD1 is a possible D gene (5 bases). The CDR3 extends over 14 amino acids. CDR1 is MGHDK, CDR2 SYGVNS, per germline. Trimming left V 3 bases short and J 4 bases short, with 9 bases between. The CDR3 here is CASSDGGINEKLFF. The CDR3 DNA reads TGTGCCAGCAGTGATGGGGGGATTAATGAAAAACTGTTTTTT.

The rearrangement uses TRBV7-2 and TRBJ1-2, with D hard to call. Germline V CDR1 and CDR2: SGHTA, FQGNSA. Between the trimmed V and J ends, which lost 5 bases and 2 bases, there was a span of 3 bases. The CDR3 covers 11 residues. The CDR3 nucleotides are TGTGCCAGCAGCACCAACTATGGCTACACCTTC. Its translation is CASSTNYGYTF.

This clone was seen a few times. The chain couples TRBV28 to TRBJ1-4, with 8 bases lining up with TRBD1. The CDR3 loop spans 14 amino acids. Losses at the gene ends were 5 bases for V and 4 bases for J; bases not matched to a gene: 3. Germline V gene data show CDR1 as MDHEN and CDR2 as SYDVKM. CDR3 in amino acids: CASSLTGVNEKLFF. The CDR3 DNA reads TGTGCCAGCAGTCTGACAGGGGTTAATGAAAAACTGTTTTTT.

This chain uses TRBV6-2 or TRBV6-3 with TRBJ2-2; TRBD2 agrees at 12 bases. V shed 5 bases and J 8 bases; nucleotides not matched to a gene: 9. Germline lookup yields CDR1 MNHEY and CDR2 SVGEGT. The CDR3 is 16 residues long. The CDR3 sequence is CASSDGTSGPGGELFF. CDR3 DNA: TGTGCCAGCAGTGACGGGACTAGCGGGCCCGGGGGGGAGCTGTTTTTT.

This chain joins TRBV29-1 and TRBJ1-1; D is undetermined. V was cut by 7 bases and J by 1 base, with 10 bases left in between. The CDR3 sequence is 12 residues long. Germline-derived CDR1 and CDR2 are SQVTM and ANQGSEA. This CDR3 reads CSAGGWNTEAFF. The CDR3 DNA is TGCAGCGCTGGCGGGTGGAACACTGAAGCTTTCTTT. The entire variable domain, with the rest obtained from reference TRBV29-1 and TRBJ1-1, is as follows: SAVISQKPSRDICQRGTSLTIQCQVDSQVTMMFWYRQQPGQSLTLIATANQGSEATYESGFVIDKFPISRPNLTFSTLTVSNMSPEDSSIYLCSAGGWNTEAFFGQGTRLTVV.

This clone was observed a handful of times. The rearrangement joins TRBV9 to TRBJ1-3, with TRBD1 identical over 9 bases. The J segment lost 1 base and the V segment lost 4 bases, leaving 6 bases of the junction unmatched. Germline V lookup: CDR1 SGDLS, CDR2 YYNGEE. The length of the CDR3 is 16 residues. CDR3 protein: CASSQTGGASGNTIYF. CDR3 nucleotides: TGTGCCAGCAGCCAAACAGGGGGCGCGTCTGGAAACACCATATATTTT.

The chain joins TRBV19 to TRBJ2-1, with no clear D. Germline V gene lookup returns CDR1 LNHDA and CDR2 SQIVND (reference sequence). V was cut by 3 bases and J by 6 bases, with 12 bases left in between. This CDR3 has 14 amino acids. The DNA for the CDR3 is TGTGCCAGTAGTATCGGTTTCTGGGGCAATGAGCAGTTCTTC. As protein: CASSIGFWGNEQFF.

This clone was seen a handful of times. The CDR3 region is CASSLQGVADYGYTF. The CDR3 nucleotides are TGTGCCAGCAGTTTACAAGGTGTCGCGGACTATGGCTACACCTTC. V and J are TRBV27 and TRBJ1-2; no clear D gene. The V gene lost 2 bases and the J gene lost 3 bases, with 13 bases spanning the gap. Germline assignment: CDR1 MNHEY and CDR2 SMNVEV (reference sequence). This CDR3 spans 15 amino acids.

V usage is TRBV29-1 and J usage is TRBJ2-1; TRBD1 aligns across 9 bases. This CDR3 is 15 amino acids long. J gave up 1 base and V 3 bases, and 4 bases lay outside the gene matches. The germline gives CDR1 SQVTM, CDR2 ANQGSEA. CDR3: CSVDDRGKSYNEQFF. CDR3 sequence (DNA): TGCAGCGTTGACGACAGGGGGAAGTCCTACAATGAGCAGTTCTTC.

This clone was observed a single time. The genes are TRBV6-5 and TRBJ1-1; 9 bases map to TRBD1. Losses at the gene ends were 6 bases for V and 10 bases for J; bases not matched to a gene: 12. The CDR3 loop spans 14 amino acids. Germline CDR1 reads MNHEY; CDR2 reads SVGAGI. The CDR3 bases are TGTGCCAGCAGCCCCACCACCCGACAGGGGGGAGCTTTCTTT. Its translation: CASSPTTRQGGAFF.

V gene TRBV27 combines with J gene TRBJ2-1; D not resolved. The V gene lost 8 bases and the J gene lost 5 bases, with 22 bases spanning the gap. Germline V gives CDR1 MNHEY, CDR2 SMNVEV (reference sequence). This CDR3 spans 16 amino acids. CDR3 bases: TGTGCCAGCGCAGAGGACCGCGTTGTAACGAACAATGAGCAGTTCTTC. Amino acid sequence: CASAEDRVVTNNEQFF.